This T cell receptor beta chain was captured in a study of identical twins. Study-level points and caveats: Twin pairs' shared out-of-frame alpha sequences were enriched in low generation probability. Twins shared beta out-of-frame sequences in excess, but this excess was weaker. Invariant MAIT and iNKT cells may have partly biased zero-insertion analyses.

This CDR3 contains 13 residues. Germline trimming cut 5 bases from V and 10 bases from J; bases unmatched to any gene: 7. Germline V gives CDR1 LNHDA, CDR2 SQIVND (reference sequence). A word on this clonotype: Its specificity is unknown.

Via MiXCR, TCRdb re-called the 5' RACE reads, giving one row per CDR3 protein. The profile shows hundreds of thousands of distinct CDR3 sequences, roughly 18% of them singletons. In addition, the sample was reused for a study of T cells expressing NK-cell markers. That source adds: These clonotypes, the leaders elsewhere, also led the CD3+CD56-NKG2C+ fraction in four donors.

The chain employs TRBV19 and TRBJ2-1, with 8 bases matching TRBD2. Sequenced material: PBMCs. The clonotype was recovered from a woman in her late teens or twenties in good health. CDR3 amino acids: CASSPRTSREQFF. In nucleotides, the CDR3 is TGTGCCAGTAGTCCCCGGACTAGCCGGGAGCAGTTCTTC.